The 6 T cell receptor beta chains given below trace back to one sample, sequenced in a study of blood T cell repertoires in COVID-19. The method was immunoSEQ multiplex PCR; TCRdb's version includes in-frame clones alone and lacks a portion of them. The table has about 200,000 clones, around 90% seen once; the top ten hold around 0.85%. The sample was peripheral blood. Receptors originate from a man aged 55-75 years with COVID-19, enrolled during active disease.

Details on this clone: Other nucleotide sequences from this sample produce the same CDR3. The chain carries TRBV28 and TRBJ1-1; D gene uncertain. The CDR3 is 13 residues long. V lost 3 bases and J 1 base, leaving 6 bases between the germline ends. CDR1 MDHEN and CDR2 SYDVKM come from the germline V gene. CDR3 bases: TGTGCCAGCAGTTTCCCAGGGAACACTGAAGCTTTCTTT. As protein: CASSFPGNTEAFF.

The V gene is TRBV19, the J gene TRBJ2-3, with a possible D match to TRBD1 (7 bases). CDR1 is LNHDA and CDR2 is SQIVND in the germline V gene (reference sequence). The CDR3 contains 18 residues. V was shortened by 6 bases and J by 0 bases, with 22 bases between the two germline ends. The CDR3 loop is CASRHTTGAGSSTDTQYF. The CDR3 nucleotides read TGTGCCAGTAGGCATACCACAGGGGCGGGATCTAGCACAGATACGCAGTATTTT.

This rearrangement joins TRBV11-2 to TRBJ1-2; TRBD1 agrees at 7 bases. Trimming took 0 bases from V and 4 from J; bases not matched to a gene: 17. Germline lookup yields CDR1 SGHAT and CDR2 FQNNGV. The CDR3 sequence is 19 residues long. CDR3 coding DNA: TGTGCCAGCAGCTTAGAATCGGGACAGACAGCCCTGGACGCCTATGGCTACACCTTC. This sequence encodes CASSLESGQTALDAYGYTF.

The J gene is TRBJ1-2, the V gene TRBV7-2; D remains unclear. With 1 base removed from V and 2 bases from J, the gap between germline ends came to 8 bases. The germline V gene has CDR1 SGHTA and CDR2 FQGNSA. This CDR3 is 14 amino acids long. DNA of the CDR3: TGTGCCAGCAGCTTAGAAGGGAGAAACTATGGCTACACCTTC. This gives the protein CASSLEGRNYGYTF.

This rearrangement joins TRBV3-1 (or the pseudogene TRBV3-2) to TRBJ1-1, with no clear D. Trimming shortened V by 0 bases and J by 3 bases, and 23 bases separated the two germline ends. The CDR3 loop spans 19 amino acids. CDR1 LGHDT and CDR2 YNNKEL come from the germline V gene (reference sequence). CDR3 protein: CASSQDLRRRAREDTEAFF. The CDR3 DNA reads TGTGCCAGCAGCCAAGATCTCAGGCGGAGGGCCCGAGAAGACACTGAAGCTTTCTTT.

The chain has TRBV6-5 and TRBJ1-5; 8 bases map to TRBD1. CDR1 and CDR2 from the germline V gene are MNHEY and SVGAGI. The CDR3 has 12 residues. V dropped 8 bases and J dropped 9; count of bases not matched to a gene: 6. This CDR3 is CASGDRGLPQHF. The CDR3 region has the DNA TGTGCCAGCGGAGACAGGGGATTGCCCCAGCATTTT.